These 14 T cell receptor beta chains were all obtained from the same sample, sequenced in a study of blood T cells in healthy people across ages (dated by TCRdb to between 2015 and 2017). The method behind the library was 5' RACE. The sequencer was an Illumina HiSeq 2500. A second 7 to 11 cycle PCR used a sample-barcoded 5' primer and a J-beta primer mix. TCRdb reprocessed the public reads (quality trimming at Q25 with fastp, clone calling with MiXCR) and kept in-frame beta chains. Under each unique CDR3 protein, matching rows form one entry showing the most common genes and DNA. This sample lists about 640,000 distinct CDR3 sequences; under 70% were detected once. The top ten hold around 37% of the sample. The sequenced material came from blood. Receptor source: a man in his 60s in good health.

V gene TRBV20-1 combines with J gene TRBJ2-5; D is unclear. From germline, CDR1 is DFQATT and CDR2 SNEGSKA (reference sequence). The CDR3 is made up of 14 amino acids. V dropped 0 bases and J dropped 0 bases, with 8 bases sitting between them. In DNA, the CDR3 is TGCAGTGCTAGAGATCCACTAAACCAAGAGACCCAGTACTTC. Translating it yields CSARDPLNQETQYF.

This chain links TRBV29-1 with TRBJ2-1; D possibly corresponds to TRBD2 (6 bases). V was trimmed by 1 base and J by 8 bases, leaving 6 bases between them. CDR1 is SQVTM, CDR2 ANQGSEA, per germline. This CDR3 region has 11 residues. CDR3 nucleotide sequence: TGCAGCGTTGAAGGGGGGGATGAGCAGTTCTTC. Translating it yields CSVEGGDEQFF.

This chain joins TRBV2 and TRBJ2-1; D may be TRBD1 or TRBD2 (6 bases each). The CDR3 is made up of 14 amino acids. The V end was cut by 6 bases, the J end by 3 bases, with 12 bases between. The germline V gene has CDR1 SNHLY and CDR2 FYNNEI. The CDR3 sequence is CASRAGGGYNEQFF. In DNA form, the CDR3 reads TGTGCCAGCAGGGCCGGGGGCGGCTACAATGAGCAGTTCTTC.

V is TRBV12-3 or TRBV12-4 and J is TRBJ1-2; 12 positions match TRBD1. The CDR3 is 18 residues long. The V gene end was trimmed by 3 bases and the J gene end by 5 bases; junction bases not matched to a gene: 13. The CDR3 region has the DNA TGTGCCAGCAGTTTGATTTATTTAGGGACAGGGGGCAATTATGGCTACACCTTC. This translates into CASSLIYLGTGGNYGYTF.

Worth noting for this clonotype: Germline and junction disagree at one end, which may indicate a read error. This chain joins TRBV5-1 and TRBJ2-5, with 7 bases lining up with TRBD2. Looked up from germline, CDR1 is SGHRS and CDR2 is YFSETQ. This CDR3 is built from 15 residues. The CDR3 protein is CACSLDAGSGETQYF. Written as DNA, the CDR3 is TGCGCCTGCAGCTTGGATGCGGGTAGCGGGGAGACCCAGTACTTC.

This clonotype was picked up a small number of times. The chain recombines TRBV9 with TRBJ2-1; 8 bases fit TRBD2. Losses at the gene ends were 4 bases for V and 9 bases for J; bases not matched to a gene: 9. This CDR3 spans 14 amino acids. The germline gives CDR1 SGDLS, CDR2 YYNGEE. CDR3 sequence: CASSTLAGRTEQFF. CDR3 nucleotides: TGTGCCAGCAGCACCTTAGCGGGGCGCACTGAGCAGTTCTTC.

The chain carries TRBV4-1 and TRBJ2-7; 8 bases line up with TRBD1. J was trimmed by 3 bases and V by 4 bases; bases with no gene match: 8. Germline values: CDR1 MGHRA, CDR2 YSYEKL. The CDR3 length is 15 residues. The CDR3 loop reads CASSLLPGGYYEQYF. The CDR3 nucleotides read TGCGCCAGCAGCCTTCTCCCAGGGGGCTACTACGAGCAGTACTTC.

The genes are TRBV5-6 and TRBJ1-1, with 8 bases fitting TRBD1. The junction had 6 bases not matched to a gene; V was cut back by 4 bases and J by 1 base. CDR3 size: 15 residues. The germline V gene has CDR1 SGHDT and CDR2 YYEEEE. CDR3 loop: CASSPGTGQNTEAFF. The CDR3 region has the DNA TGTGCCAGCAGCCCTGGGACAGGCCAGAACACTGAAGCTTTCTTT.

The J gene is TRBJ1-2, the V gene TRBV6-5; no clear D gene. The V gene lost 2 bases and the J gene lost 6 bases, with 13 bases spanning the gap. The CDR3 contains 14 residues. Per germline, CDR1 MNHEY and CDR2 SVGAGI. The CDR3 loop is CASSYANGVDGYTF. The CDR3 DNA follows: TGTGCCAGCAGTTACGCCAACGGGGTAGATGGCTACACCTTC.

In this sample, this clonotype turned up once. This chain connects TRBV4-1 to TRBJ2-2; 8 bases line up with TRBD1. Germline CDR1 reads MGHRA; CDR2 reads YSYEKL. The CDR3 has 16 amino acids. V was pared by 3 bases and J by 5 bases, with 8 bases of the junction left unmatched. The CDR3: CASSHHRGYGTGELFF. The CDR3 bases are TGCGCCAGCAGCCACCACAGGGGGTACGGGACCGGGGAGCTGTTTTTT.

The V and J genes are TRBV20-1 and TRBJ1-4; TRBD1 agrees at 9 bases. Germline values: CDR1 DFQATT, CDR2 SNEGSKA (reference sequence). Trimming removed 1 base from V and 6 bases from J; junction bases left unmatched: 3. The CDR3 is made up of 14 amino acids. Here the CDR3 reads CSARGDRGYEKLFF. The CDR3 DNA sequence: TGCAGTGCTAGAGGAGACAGGGGGTATGAAAAACTGTTTTTT.

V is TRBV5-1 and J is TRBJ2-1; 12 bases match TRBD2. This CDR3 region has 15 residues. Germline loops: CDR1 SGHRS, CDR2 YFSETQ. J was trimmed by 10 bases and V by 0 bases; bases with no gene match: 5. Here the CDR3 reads CASSLGLAGVFEQFF. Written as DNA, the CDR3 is TGCGCCAGCAGCTTGGGACTAGCGGGGGTGTTCGAGCAGTTCTTC.

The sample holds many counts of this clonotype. The chain's CDR3 is CASSQELGGIYNEQFF. CDR3 sequence (DNA): TGTGCCAGCAGCCAGGAGCTTGGGGGGATCTACAATGAGCAGTTCTTC. V usage is TRBV13 and J usage is TRBJ2-1; TRBD2 might be the D (6 bases). The germline gives CDR1 PRHDT, CDR2 FYEKMQ (reference sequence). V lost 5 bases, J lost 3 bases, and 17 bases lay in between. The length of the CDR3 is 16 residues.

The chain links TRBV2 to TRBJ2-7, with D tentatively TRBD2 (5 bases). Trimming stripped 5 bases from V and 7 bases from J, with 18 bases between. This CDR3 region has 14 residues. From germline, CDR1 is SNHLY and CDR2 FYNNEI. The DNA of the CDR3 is TGTGCCAGCAGTCGGGAAGGGTCCTACAATGAGCAGTACTTC. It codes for CASSREGSYNEQYF.